This is a list of T cell receptor beta chains from one sample in a study of T-cell reconstitution after alpha-beta-depleted transplantation in children. Via MiXCR, TCRdb re-called the PCR reads, giving one row per CDR3 protein. The sample records roughly 300,000 distinct CDR3 sequences, under 13% being singletons. The sample consisted of PBMCs from the stem cell graft donor, taken from the stem cell graft. These receptors came from a human donor who donated a stem cell graft to a child with acute lymphoblastic leukemia. The conserved cysteine and the conserved F or W are not part of the CDR3 here. Size tells how often a clone was seen (once, few, many) or the class of an expanded clone, and some rows leave it out.

j_gene,abundance,v_gene,CDR3aa
TRBJ2-3,many,TRBV28,ASSLKGALGSTQY
TRBJ2-3,few,TRBV4-3,ASSQDRQATQY
TRBJ2-1,few,TRBV7-2,ASSSARDAYNEQF
TRBJ2-7,many,TRBV24-1,ASPGGAYEQY
TRBJ2-1,.,TRBV12-3/TRBV12-4,ASSLRGGQF
TRBJ2-5,few,TRBV27,ASSYSWSQETQY
TRBJ2-7,many,TRBV7-2,ASSSRTFTYEQY
TRBJ2-4,many,TRBV4-1,ASSQVLQGPKNIQY
TRBJ1-1,many,TRBV7-2,ASTSYTGGGTEAF
TRBJ2-2,.,TRBV2,ASSVSGRASGELF
TRBJ1-1,few,TRBV12-3/TRBV12-4,ASSFSPAWGGEAF
TRBJ2-2,.,TRBV5-6,ASSPGLAGRTGELF
TRBJ1-3,.,TRBV4-1,ASSQESGTGNTIY
TRBJ1-2,.,TRBV7-2,ASSSGGSWVKDGYT
TRBJ1-5,.,TRBV20-1,SARDPKGQQPQH
TRBJ2-1,.,TRBV12-3/TRBV12-4,AISLILASGISYNEQF
TRBJ1-2,.,TRBV7-2,ASSPPRQRDYGYT
TRBJ2-1,few,TRBV29-1,SADRYNEQF
TRBJ2-2,few,TRBV4-2,ASSQGWGLSNTGELF
TRBJ2-7,.,TRBV5-1,ASSPENRGPSYEHY
TRBJ1-1,many,TRBV4-3,ASSQVLENTEAF
TRBJ2-7,.,TRBV5-1,ASSPGQGVAEQY
TRBJ2-7,.,TRBV7-2,ASSRSGTGIEQY
TRBJ1-5,many,TRBV12-3/TRBV12-4,ASRPSGGNQPQH
TRBJ2-1,.,TRBV5-1,ASSLYAGEQF
TRBJ2-2,.,TRBV27,ASSFGGALTGELF
TRBJ2-7,few,TRBV20-1,SARDEAGNFYEQY
TRBJ1-1,.,TRBV29-1,SVEPVPNTEAF
TRBJ1-1,.,TRBV27,ASSPARGFEAF
TRBJ1-1,.,TRBV25-1,ASGQTTGNTEAF
TRBJ2-6,few,TRBV9,ASSASGTGANVLT
TRBJ1-4,.,TRBV12-3/TRBV12-4,ASSGTENEKLF
TRBJ1-1,few,TRBV7-9,ASSYGQAIRMNTEAF
TRBJ2-1,few,TRBV15,ATGERSYNEQF
TRBJ1-6,many,TRBV20-1,SARDLRGIRDSPLH